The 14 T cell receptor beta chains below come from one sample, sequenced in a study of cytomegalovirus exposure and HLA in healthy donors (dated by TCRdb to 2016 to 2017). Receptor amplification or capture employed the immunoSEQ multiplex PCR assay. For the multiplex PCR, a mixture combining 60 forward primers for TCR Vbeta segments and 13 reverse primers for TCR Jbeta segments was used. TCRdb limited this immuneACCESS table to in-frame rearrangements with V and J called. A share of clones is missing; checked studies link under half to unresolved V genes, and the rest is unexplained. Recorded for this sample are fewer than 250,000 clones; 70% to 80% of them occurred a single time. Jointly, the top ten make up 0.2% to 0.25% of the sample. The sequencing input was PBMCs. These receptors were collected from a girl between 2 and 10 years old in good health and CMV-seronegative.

In DNA form, the CDR3 reads TGTGCCAGCAGTAAAGGACAGGGACGTTATGGCTACACCTTC. It codes for CASSKGQGRYGYTF. The chain carries TRBV6-5 and TRBJ1-2, with 8 positions matching TRBD1. The CDR3 consists of 14 residues. Losses at the gene ends were 5 bases for V and 5 bases for J; bases not matched to a gene: 7. Germline assignment: CDR1 MNHEY and CDR2 SVGAGI.

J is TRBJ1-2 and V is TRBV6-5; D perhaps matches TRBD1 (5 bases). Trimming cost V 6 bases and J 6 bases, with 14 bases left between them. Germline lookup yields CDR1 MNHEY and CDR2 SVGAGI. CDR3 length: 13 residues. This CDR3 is CASSLGAGNGYTF. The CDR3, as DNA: TGTGCCAGCAGCCTAGGGGCGGGGAATGGCTACACCTTC.

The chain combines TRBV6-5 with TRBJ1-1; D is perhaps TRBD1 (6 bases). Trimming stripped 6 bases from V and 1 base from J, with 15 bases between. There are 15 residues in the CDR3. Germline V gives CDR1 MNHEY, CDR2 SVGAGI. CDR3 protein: CASSLRQGRNTEAFF. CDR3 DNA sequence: TGTGCCAGCAGCCTCCGGCAGGGGAGGAACACTGAAGCTTTCTTT.

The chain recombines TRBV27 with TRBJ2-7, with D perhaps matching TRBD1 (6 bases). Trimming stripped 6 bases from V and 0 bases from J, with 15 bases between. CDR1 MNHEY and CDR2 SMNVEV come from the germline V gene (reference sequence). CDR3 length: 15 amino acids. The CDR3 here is CASRFSGAPSYEQYF. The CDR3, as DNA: TGTGCCAGCAGATTTTCAGGGGCCCCCTCCTACGAGCAGTACTTC.

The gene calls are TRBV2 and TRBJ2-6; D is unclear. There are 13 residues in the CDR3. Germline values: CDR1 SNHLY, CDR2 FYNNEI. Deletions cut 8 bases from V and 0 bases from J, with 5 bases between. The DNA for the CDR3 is TGTGCCAGCGCTAACTCTGGGGCCAACGTCCTGACTTTC. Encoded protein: CASANSGANVLTF.

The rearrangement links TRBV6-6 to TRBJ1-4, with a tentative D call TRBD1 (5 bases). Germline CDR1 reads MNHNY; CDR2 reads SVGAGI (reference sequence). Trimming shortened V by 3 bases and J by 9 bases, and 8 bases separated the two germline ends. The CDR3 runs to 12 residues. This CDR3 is CASSYGGKKLFF. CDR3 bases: TGTGCCAGCAGTTATGGGGGGAAAAAACTGTTTTTT.

Here the CDR3 reads CASSQQGRNTEAFF. The CDR3 DNA sequence: TGTGCCAGCAGCCAACAGGGAAGGAACACTGAAGCTTTCTTT. The V and J genes are TRBV14 and TRBJ1-1; D might be TRBD1 (5 bases). V shed 2 bases and J shed 1 base, with 8 bases lying between them. The length of the CDR3 is 14 residues. Germline V gene lookup returns CDR1 SGHDN and CDR2 FVKESK. Full variable domain (remainder filled in from reference TRBV14 and TRBJ1-1): EAGVTQFPSHSVIEKGQTVTLRCDPISGHDNLYWYRRVMGKEIKFLLHFVKESKQDESGMPNNRFLAERTGGTYSTLKVQPAELEDSGVYFCASSQQGRNTEAFFGQGTRLTVV.

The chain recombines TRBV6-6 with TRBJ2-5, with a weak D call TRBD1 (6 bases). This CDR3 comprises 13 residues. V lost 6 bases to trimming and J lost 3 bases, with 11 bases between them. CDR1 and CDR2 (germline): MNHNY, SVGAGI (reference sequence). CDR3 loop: CASSLRTEETQYF. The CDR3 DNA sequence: TGTGCCAGCAGCCTTCGGACAGAAGAGACCCAGTACTTC.

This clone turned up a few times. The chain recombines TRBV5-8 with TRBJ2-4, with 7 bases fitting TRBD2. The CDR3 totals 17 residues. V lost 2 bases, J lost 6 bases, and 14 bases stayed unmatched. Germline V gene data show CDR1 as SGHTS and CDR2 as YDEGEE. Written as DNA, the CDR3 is TGTGCCAGCAGCTTACGGCTAGCGGCCCTCGGGAGAAACATTCAGTACTTC. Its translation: CASSLRLAALGRNIQYF.

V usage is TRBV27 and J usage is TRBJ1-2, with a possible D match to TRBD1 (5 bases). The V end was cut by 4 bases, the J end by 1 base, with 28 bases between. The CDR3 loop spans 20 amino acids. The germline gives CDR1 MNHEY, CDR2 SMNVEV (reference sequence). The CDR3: CASSSLIDIGHRQINYGYTF. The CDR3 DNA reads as TGTGCCAGCAGTTCTCTCATCGATATCGGACACCGACAAATTAACTATGGCTACACCTTC.

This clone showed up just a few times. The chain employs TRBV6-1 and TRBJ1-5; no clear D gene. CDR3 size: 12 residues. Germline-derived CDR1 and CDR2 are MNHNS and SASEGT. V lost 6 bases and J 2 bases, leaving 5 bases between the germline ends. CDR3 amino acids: CASRAGNQPQHF. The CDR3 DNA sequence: TGTGCCAGCAGGGCTGGCAATCAGCCCCAGCATTTT.

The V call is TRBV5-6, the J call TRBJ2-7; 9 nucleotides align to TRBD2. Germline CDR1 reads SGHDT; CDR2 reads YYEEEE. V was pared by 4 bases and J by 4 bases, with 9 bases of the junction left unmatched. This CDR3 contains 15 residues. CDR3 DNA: TGTGCCAGCAGCCCCCCGGGACTAGCCGGATACGAGCAGTACTTC. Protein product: CASSPPGLAGYEQYF.

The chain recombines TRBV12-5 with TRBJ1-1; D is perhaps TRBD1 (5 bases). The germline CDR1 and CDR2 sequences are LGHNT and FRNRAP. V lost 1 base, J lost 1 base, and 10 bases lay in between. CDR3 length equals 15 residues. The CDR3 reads CASGLEGNRNTEAFF. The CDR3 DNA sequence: TGTGCTAGTGGTTTGGAGGGGAACAGGAACACTGAAGCTTTCTTT.

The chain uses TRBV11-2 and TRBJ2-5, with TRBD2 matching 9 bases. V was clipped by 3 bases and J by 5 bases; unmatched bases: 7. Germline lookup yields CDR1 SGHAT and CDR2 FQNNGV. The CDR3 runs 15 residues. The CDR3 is CASSFGTSNKETQYF. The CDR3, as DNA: TGTGCCAGCAGCTTCGGGACTAGCAATAAGGAGACCCAGTACTTC.